These 15 T cell receptor beta chains were all obtained from the same sample, sequenced in a study of cytomegalovirus exposure and HLA in healthy donors. 60 Vbeta and 13 Jbeta primers were used in PCR. Clones were sequenced by immunoSEQ multiplex PCR, and TCRdb holds only the in-frame ones, with some missing. The sample has 150,000 to 200,000 clones, 73% seen once; the top ten hold around 5%. The specimen sequenced was PBMCs. The receptors derive from a woman aged 18-35 years in good health and CMV-seropositive.

The CDR3 nucleotides are TGTGCCAGCAGCCAAGACCACCCGTGGACAGGTTTGGCCAGGGAGCTGTTTTTT. Translation: CASSQDHPWTGLARELFF. The rearrangement links TRBV14 to TRBJ2-2; the match to TRBD1 covers 7 bases. Germline V gene lookup returns CDR1 SGHDN and CDR2 FVKESK. The length of the CDR3 is 18 residues. Unmatched junction bases numbered 16, after V lost 0 bases and J lost 9 bases.

The rearrangement links TRBV7-2 to TRBJ2-2; D uncertain. V was pared by 4 bases and J by 4 bases, with 19 bases between. CDR1 is SGHTA and CDR2 is FQGNSA in the germline V gene. This CDR3 region has 17 residues. The CDR3 reads CASSSRVSRSGTGELFF. The CDR3 DNA sequence: TGTGCCAGCAGCTCCCGGGTCTCTCGATCGGGCACCGGGGAGCTGTTTTTT.

The V call is TRBV2, the J call TRBJ2-1; TRBD2 aligns across 7 bases. Germline trimming cut 1 base from V and 3 bases from J; bases unmatched to any gene: 3. Germline assignment: CDR1 SNHLY and CDR2 FYNNEI. The CDR3 length is 15 residues. This CDR3 is CASSEGLADYNEQFF. The CDR3 DNA reads as TGTGCCAGCAGTGAAGGACTAGCAGACTACAATGAGCAGTTCTTC.

The J gene is TRBJ2-5, the V gene TRBV7-8, with 8 bases that match TRBD1. The length of the CDR3 is 13 residues. Trimming removed 8 bases from V and 2 bases from J; junction bases left unmatched: 4. The germline V gene encodes CDR1 SGHVS and CDR2 FQNEAQ. The CDR3 spells CASLGQGQETQYF. The CDR3, as DNA: TGTGCCAGCCTCGGACAGGGTCAAGAGACCCAGTACTTC.

This clone has only a few counts. The rearrangement uses TRBV9 and TRBJ1-1; 7 bases match TRBD1. Germline-derived CDR1 and CDR2 are SGDLS and YYNGEE. Germline trimming cut 3 bases from V and 11 bases from J; bases unmatched to any gene: 19. CDR3 length: 16 amino acids. In DNA form, the CDR3 reads TGTGCCAGCAGCGGACGGGGCCGGGACAGACCTAGAGAGGCTTTCTTT. Its translation is CASSGRGRDRPREAFF. Combining the CDR3 with reference TRBV9 and TRBJ1-1 gives the whole variable domain DSGVTQTPKHLITATGQRVTLRCSPRSGDLSVYWYQQSLDQGLQFLIQYYNGEERAKGNILERFSAQQFPDLHSELNLSSLELGDSALYFCASSGRGRDRPREAFFGQGTRLTVV.

The chain joins TRBV4-1 to TRBJ2-1; 11 bases align to TRBD2. V was pared by 4 bases and J by 6 bases, with 5 bases of the junction left unmatched. CDR1 and CDR2 from the germline V gene are MGHRA and YSYEKL. This CDR3 contains 15 residues. DNA of the CDR3: TGCGCCAGCAGCCTTGGACTAGCGGGCATCAATGAGCAGTTCTTC. Protein product: CASSLGLAGINEQFF.

The rearrangement links TRBV7-9 to TRBJ2-1, with D possibly matching TRBD2 (5 bases). This CDR3 has 14 amino acids. Germline lookup yields CDR1 SEHNR and CDR2 FQNEAQ (reference sequence). V lost 1 base and J lost 8, with 12 bases in between. In DNA form, the CDR3 reads TGTGCCAGCAGCTTAGGACGGCTAGCCCATGAGCAGTTCTTC. This translates into CASSLGRLAHEQFF.

This clone appeared a few times. The genes are TRBV5-8 and TRBJ1-6; no clear D gene. V lost 0 bases, J lost 0 bases, and 10 bases lay in between. This CDR3 region has 17 residues. Germline V CDR1 and CDR2: SGHTS, YDEGEE. The CDR3 DNA is TGTGCCAGCAGCTTGGTTAGATCGAGCTCCTATAATTCACCCCTCCACTTT. This sequence encodes CASSLVRSSSYNSPLHF.

A single count supports this clone. This chain joins TRBV7-9 and TRBJ1-4; 9 bases fit TRBD1. This CDR3 is built from 15 residues. The junction had 8 bases not matched to a gene; V was cut back by 4 bases and J by 8 bases. Germline V lookup: CDR1 SEHNR, CDR2 FQNEAQ (reference sequence). The chain's CDR3 is CASSSRDREGEKLFF. CDR3 nucleotides: TGTGCCAGCAGCTCCCGGGACAGGGAGGGGGAAAAACTGTTTTTT.

The CDR3 DNA sequence: TGTGCCAGCGTTCTGTCCCGTCTGGACAGGGCTTGCTACACCTTC. It specifies CASVLSRLDRACYTF. The rearrangement joins TRBV21-1 to TRBJ1-2; TRBD1, the table's D call, lacks a check against the DNA. TRBV21-1 is described as a pseudogene. The CDR3 is 15 residues long.

The chain uses TRBV5-1 and TRBJ1-2; D might be TRBD1 (5 bases). The V gene lost 0 bases and the J gene lost 8 bases, with 8 bases spanning the gap. The CDR3 totals 12 residues. Germline CDR1 is SGHRS and CDR2 is YFSETQ. CDR3 amino acids: CASSLGGPGYTF. In nucleotides, the CDR3 is TGCGCCAGCAGCTTGGGGGGCCCAGGCTACACCTTC.

The chain has TRBV4-3 and TRBJ2-5; 7 nucleotides agree with TRBD2. V lost 0 bases, J lost 7 bases, and 8 bases stayed unmatched. The CDR3 consists of 15 residues. Germline V gives CDR1 LGHNA, CDR2 YSLEER. The chain's CDR3 is CASSQDPGGIWTQYF. DNA for the CDR3: TGCGCCAGCAGCCAAGATCCGGGGGGTATCTGGACCCAGTACTTC.

The J gene is TRBJ1-1, the V gene TRBV7-9; TRBD1 might be the D (6 bases). V was shortened by 5 bases and J by 0 bases, with 13 bases between the two germline ends. CDR1 is SEHNR, CDR2 FQNEAQ, per germline (reference sequence). There are 15 residues in the CDR3. CDR3 DNA sequence: TGTGCCAGCAGCCTCCGACAGGAAATGAACACTGAAGCTTTCTTT. As protein: CASSLRQEMNTEAFF.

With respect to this clone: The germline gene is not matched at one end of the junction; a read error may be the cause. The chain carries TRBV7-7 and TRBJ2-5; TRBD1 or TRBD2 may be the D gene (6 bases each). Germline V lookup: CDR1 SSHAT, CDR2 FNYEAQ (reference sequence). The CDR3 totals 13 residues. The CDR3 DNA reads TGTGCTAGCAGCTTAGGGGGGCGGGAGACCCAGTACTTC. As protein: CASSLGGRETQYF.

The genes are TRBV7-2 and TRBJ2-2; D possibly corresponds to TRBD1 (6 bases). Between the trimmed V and J ends, which lost 1 base and 6 bases, there was a span of 12 bases. The CDR3 is 15 amino acids. CDR1 and CDR2 (germline): SGHTA, FQGNSA. Written as DNA, the CDR3 is TGTGCCAGCAGCTTAGGCGGAGAGGGGGCCGGGGAGCTGTTTTTT. Residues: CASSLGGEGAGELFF.